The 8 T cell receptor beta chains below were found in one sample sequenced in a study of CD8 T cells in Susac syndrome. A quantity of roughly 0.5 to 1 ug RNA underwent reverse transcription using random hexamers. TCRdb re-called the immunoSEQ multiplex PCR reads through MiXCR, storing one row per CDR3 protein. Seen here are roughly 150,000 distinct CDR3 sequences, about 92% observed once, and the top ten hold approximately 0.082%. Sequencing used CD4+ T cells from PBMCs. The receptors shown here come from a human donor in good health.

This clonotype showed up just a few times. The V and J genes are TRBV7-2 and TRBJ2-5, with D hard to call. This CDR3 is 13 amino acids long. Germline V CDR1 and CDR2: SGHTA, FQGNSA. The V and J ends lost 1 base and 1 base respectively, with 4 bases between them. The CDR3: CASSLGTQETQYF. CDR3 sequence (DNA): TGTGCCAGCAGCTTAGGGACCCAAGAGACCCAGTACTTC.

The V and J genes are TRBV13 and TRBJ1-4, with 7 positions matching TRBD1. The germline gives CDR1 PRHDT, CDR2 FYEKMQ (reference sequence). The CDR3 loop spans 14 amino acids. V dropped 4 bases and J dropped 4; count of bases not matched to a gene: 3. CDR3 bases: TGTGCCAGCAGCTACGACAGGGTTAATGAAAAACTGTTTTTT. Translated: CASSYDRVNEKLFF.

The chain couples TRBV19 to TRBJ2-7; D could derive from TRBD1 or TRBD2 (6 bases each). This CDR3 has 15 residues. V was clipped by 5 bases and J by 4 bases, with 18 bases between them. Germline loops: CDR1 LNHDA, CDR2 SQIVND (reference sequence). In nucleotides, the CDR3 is TGTGCCAGTAGTCTAGCCCCAGGAGGGGGGTACGAGCAGTACTTC. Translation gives CASSLAPGGGYEQYF.

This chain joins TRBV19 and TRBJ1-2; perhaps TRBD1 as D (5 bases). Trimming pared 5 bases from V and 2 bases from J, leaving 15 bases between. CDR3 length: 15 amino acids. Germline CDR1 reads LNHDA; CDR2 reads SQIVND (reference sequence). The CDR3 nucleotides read TGTGCCAGTAGTGTTTTTGACAGACGGAACTATGGCTACACCTTC. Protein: CASSVFDRRNYGYTF.

The CDR3 nucleotides read TGCAGTGCCACCTCGACTAGCGGGAGAGCAGATACGCAGTATTTT. It translates to CSATSTSGRADTQYF. J is TRBJ2-3 and V is TRBV20-1; TRBD2 matches 12 bases. This CDR3 is 15 amino acids long. Germline trimming cut 6 bases from V and 4 bases from J; bases unmatched to any gene: 8. Germline V gene data show CDR1 as DFQATT and CDR2 as SNEGSKA (reference sequence).

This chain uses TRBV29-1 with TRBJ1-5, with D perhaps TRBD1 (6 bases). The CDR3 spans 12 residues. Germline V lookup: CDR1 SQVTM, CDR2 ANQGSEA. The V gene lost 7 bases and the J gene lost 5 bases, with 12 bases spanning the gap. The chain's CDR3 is CSARDIDQPQHF. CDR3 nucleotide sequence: TGCAGCGCCAGGGACATCGATCAGCCCCAGCATTTT. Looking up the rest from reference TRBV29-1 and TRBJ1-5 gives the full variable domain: SAVISQKPSRDICQRGTSLTIQCQVDSQVTMMFWYRQQPGQSLTLIATANQGSEATYESGFVIDKFPISRPNLTFSTLTVSNMSPEDSSIYLCSARDIDQPQHFGDGTRLSIL.

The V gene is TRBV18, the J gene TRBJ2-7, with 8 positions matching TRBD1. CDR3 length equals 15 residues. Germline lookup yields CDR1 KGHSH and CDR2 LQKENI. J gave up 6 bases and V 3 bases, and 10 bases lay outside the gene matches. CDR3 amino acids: CASSPQLAGGSEQYF. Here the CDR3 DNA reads TGTGCCAGCTCACCCCAGTTGGCAGGGGGCAGCGAGCAGTACTTC.

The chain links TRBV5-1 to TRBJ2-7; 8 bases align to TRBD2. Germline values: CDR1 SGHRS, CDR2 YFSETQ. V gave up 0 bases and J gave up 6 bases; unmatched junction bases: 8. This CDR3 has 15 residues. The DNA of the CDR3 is TGCGCCAGCAGCTTGGAGGGACTAGTGGTTGTCGAGCAGTACTTC. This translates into CASSLEGLVVVEQYF.